The rows below give T cell receptor beta chains drawn from one sample of a study of blood T cell repertoires in COVID-19. Assay used: immunoSEQ multiplex PCR; TCRdb lists only in-frame clones, some missing. Of tens of thousands of clones listed, almost 90% were seen once; the top ten hold around 4.1%. Sequencing was performed on peripheral blood. Source of these receptors: an elderly woman with active or convalescent COVID-19. The CDR3 runs from the conserved cysteine through the conserved F or W. Fields, in order: V gene, J gene, CDR3 protein.

>TRBV5-1|TRBJ1-4
CASSLGSVNEKLFF
>TRBV28|TRBJ1-1
CASSLRATGRLMNTEAFF
>TRBV5-6|TRBJ1-1
CASSFYREVSAFF
>TRBV28|TRBJ1-6
CASSLEGASPLHF
>TRBV9|TRBJ2-1
CASSPHSRRSYNEQFF
>TRBV9|TRBJ1-1
CASSTSSGTPNTEAFF
>TRBV3-1/TRBV3-2|TRBJ1-1
CASSPTGKREGSEAFF
>TRBV19|TRBJ2-6
CASTQTGKPGANVLTF
>TRBV12-3/TRBV12-4|TRBJ2-1
CASSLRGQAEQFF
>TRBV15|TRBJ1-5
CATSRRTGDNQPQHF
>TRBV5-1|TRBJ2-2
CASSLEAREGTGELFF
>TRBV27|TRBJ2-1
CASRPGQGVYNEQFF
>TRBV28|TRBJ1-1
CASSPTGQENTEAFF
>TRBV19|TRBJ2-1
CASSVAGAPSSYNEQFF
>TRBV6-2/TRBV6-3|TRBJ2-1
CASSSERGPQQFF
>TRBV2|TRBJ1-1
CASSKAPGQQTSTLTEAFF
>TRBV18|TRBJ1-3
CASSPQAGGPGNTIYF
>TRBV19|TRBJ1-5
CASSIGGRDQPQHF
>TRBV7-2|TRBJ1-4
CASSLWGVAGGNEKLFF
>TRBV2|TRBJ2-5
CASSTDAGSQYF
>TRBV28|TRBJ1-1
CAANPLSGEAFF
>TRBV5-6|TRBJ2-1
CASSPETSYEQFF
>TRBV5-4|TRBJ2-5
CASSPGTGQETQYF
>TRBV9|TRBJ2-3
CASSVDRARDTQYF
>TRBV28|TRBJ1-4
CASSFSLGTNEKLFF
>TRBV15|TRBJ1-2
CATSPGQNYGYTF
>TRBV7-9|TRBJ2-7
CASSLARQPSGQYF
>TRBV27|TRBJ2-3
CASSLSLTTGGYTDTQYF
>TRBV18|TRBJ2-7
CASSPPGTIPEQYF
>TRBV18|TRBJ1-4
CASSPGLKKLFF
>TRBV28|TRBJ1-5
CASGGGVNQPQHF